Following are 13 T cell receptor beta chains from one sample sequenced in a study of regulatory T cells in long-lasting Graves disease. Time point denoted: persistent/refractory GD, antithyroid drugs over 5 years with positive TRAb. With RNA extracted from PBMCs as input, the TCR library was made. Sequencing libraries for TCR beta were prepared with iRepertoire HTBI primers and Arm-PCR of CDR3 regions. TCRdb re-called the multiplex PCR reads with MiXCR, one entry per CDR3 protein. This table holds hundreds of thousands of distinct CDR3 sequences, 20% found once. Sequences were derived from peripheral blood mononuclear cells (PBMCs), sampled when the disease was refractory, from a patient treated with antithyroid drugs. These TCRs come from a female donor with Graves disease.

With respect to this clonotype: A much larger clone lies one base from this, so it may be a read error. The chain links TRBV29-1 to TRBJ1-1; perhaps TRBD1 as D (5 bases). The CDR3 is 12 residues long. V was shortened by 4 bases and J by 10 bases, with 16 bases between the two germline ends. Germline V gene sequence: CDR1 SQVTM, CDR2 ANQGSEA. The CDR3 DNA is TGCAGCGTTGTGGGGGGGTCAGGACGAGCTTTCTTT. Residues: CSVVGGSGRAFF.

At least ten counts were recorded for this clonotype. The chain carries TRBV7-9 and TRBJ2-7; 8 nucleotides agree with TRBD1. The J segment lost 9 bases and the V segment lost 5 bases, leaving 18 bases of the junction unmatched. Germline CDR1 is SEHNR and CDR2 is FQNEAQ (reference sequence). CDR3 length: 16 residues. CDR3 DNA sequence: TGTGCCAGCAGCCCAAAACAGGGGGTGGGCAGGGTGGTGCAGTACTTC. It specifies CASSPKQGVGRVVQYF. The full variable domain, with the rest looked up from reference TRBV7-9 and TRBJ2-7, is DTGVSQNPRHKITKRGQNVTFRCDPISEHNRLYWYRQTLGQGPEFLTYFQNEAQLEKSRLLSDRFSAERPKGSFSTLEIQRTEQGDSAMYLCASSPKQGVGRVVQYFGPGTRLTVT.

This clonotype occurred a few times. The genes are TRBV14 and TRBJ1-2, with D unresolved. The CDR3 runs to 14 residues. V was cut by 2 bases and J by 8 bases, with 15 bases left in between. Germline values: CDR1 SGHDN, CDR2 FVKESK. CDR3 DNA sequence: TGTGCCAGCAGCCAAACCCCGACCGCCGGGGGCTACACCTTC. Protein: CASSQTPTAGGYTF.

This clonotype was found a few times. The chain recombines TRBV6-5 with TRBJ1-5, with D hard to call. Trimming removed 0 bases from V and 6 bases from J, with 9 bases in between. The CDR3 runs to 14 residues. Germline V lookup: CDR1 MNHEY, CDR2 SVGAGI. CDR3 bases: TGTGCCAGCAGTTACTCGAGGGAATCTCAGCCCCAGCATTTT. Its translation is CASSYSRESQPQHF.

The sample holds many counts of this clonotype. This chain joins TRBV15 and TRBJ1-4; D ambiguous. The ends were cut back, 2 bases at V and 3 bases at J, with 16 bases in the middle. Germline V CDR1 and CDR2: LNHNV, YYDKDF (reference sequence). The CDR3 is made up of 17 amino acids. The CDR3 DNA follows: TGTGCCACCAGCAGATCTCCTACACATGATTCTAATGAAAAACTGTTTTTT. The encoded protein is CATSRSPTHDSNEKLFF.

The table lists this clonotype with many counts. The V call is TRBV2, the J call TRBJ1-5; possible D gene TRBD1, 5 bases. With 3 bases removed from V and 2 bases from J, the gap between germline ends came to 11 bases. CDR3 length equals 15 residues. Per the germline V gene, CDR1 is SNHLY and CDR2 is FYNNEI. CDR3 in amino acids: CASSEAQGGNQPQHF. CDR3 DNA: TGTGCCAGCAGTGAGGCTCAGGGAGGCAATCAGCCCCAGCATTTT.

This chain links TRBV6-1 with TRBJ2-4; TRBD2 might be the D (6 bases). The CDR3 runs 19 residues. Germline CDR1 and CDR2: MNHNS and SASEGT. V was cut by 7 bases and J by 0 bases, with 25 bases left in between. The CDR3 sequence: CASNLPGLSIPLAKNIQYF. The CDR3 DNA is TGTGCCAGCAACCTCCCGGGACTGTCGATCCCACTAGCCAAAAACATTCAGTACTTC.

This clonotype has ten or more counts. J is TRBJ2-5 and V is TRBV20-1, with 7 bases lining up with TRBD1. CDR1 and CDR2 (germline): DFQATT, SNEGSKA (reference sequence). The CDR3 is made up of 14 amino acids. The V gene end was trimmed by 5 bases and the J gene end by 4 bases; junction bases not matched to a gene: 10. The DNA of the CDR3 is TGCAGTGCTTCCATGACAGGGATCCCAGAGACCCAGTACTTC. Translating gives CSASMTGIPETQYF.

This clonotype was seen a handful of times. The chain is built from TRBV6-1 and TRBJ2-6; D is possibly TRBD1 (5 bases). V shed 2 bases and J shed 0 bases, with 11 bases lying between them. Germline-derived CDR1 and CDR2 are MNHNS and SASEGT. The length of the CDR3 is 17 residues. The CDR3 loop is CASSEKTASSGANVLTF. The CDR3 nucleotides are TGTGCCAGCAGTGAAAAGACAGCCTCCTCTGGGGCCAACGTCCTGACTTTC.

The chain recombines TRBV7-9 with TRBJ1-2; D ambiguous. The CDR3 has 16 amino acids. Germline V CDR1 and CDR2: SEHNR, FQNEAQ (reference sequence). The V end was cut by 3 bases, the J end by 4 bases, with 18 bases between. The CDR3 loop is CASSFAGRNPIYGYTF. The DNA for the CDR3 is TGTGCCAGCAGCTTCGCAGGACGGAACCCTATCTATGGCTACACCTTC.

The chain employs TRBV20-1 and TRBJ1-1, with a weak D call TRBD1 (5 bases). Germline CDR1 is DFQATT and CDR2 is SNEGSKA (reference sequence). V was pared by 2 bases and J by 0 bases, with 10 bases between. The CDR3 has 14 residues. The DNA for the CDR3 is TGCAGTGCTAGACTCGAGACAGTGAACACTGAAGCTTTCTTT. This sequence encodes CSARLETVNTEAFF.

This clonotype was recorded many times. This chain joins TRBV6-1 and TRBJ1-5; D call uncertain. Germline V CDR1 and CDR2: MNHNS, SASEGT. This CDR3 region has 14 residues. The germline V and J ends were trimmed by 7 bases and 5 bases, with 15 bases remaining between them. CDR3 coding DNA: TGTGCCAGCACGGAAGGGAGAACGGATCAGCCCCAGCATTTT. Protein sequence: CASTEGRTDQPQHF.

This clonotype turned up a few times. This chain uses TRBV7-6 with TRBJ2-7, with D tentatively TRBD1 (6 bases). V was clipped by 10 bases and J by 1 base, with 20 bases between them. The CDR3 runs 15 residues. Germline assignment: CDR1 SGHVS and CDR2 FNYEAQ. DNA for the CDR3: TGTGCCACCTCTTTTAGGGACATTGATTCCTACGAGCAGTACTTC. It specifies CATSFRDIDSYEQYF.